This T cell receptor (beta chain) emerged from a study of blood T cell repertoires in COVID-19. Study at large: Italy, Spain and the United States were the sources of the convalescent and acute COVID-19 samples. PBMCs, B-cell-depleted T cells, or T cells were the source of the cDNA or gDNA that made up the material.

Methods used by the authors: Reference gene primer amplification gave estimated nucleated cell counts. Data came from immunoSEQ multiplex PCR; TCRdb stores just in-frame clones and leaves some out. V and J calls and clone size are given by that table; D and trimming were obtained from the DNA. This sample has under 150,000 clones, with around 89% found just once. This CDR3 is 13 amino acids long. The V segment lost 2 bases and the J segment 4 bases; nucleotides outside the gene matches: 1. The specimen was peripheral blood. The sequence came from a human donor in a cohort sampled during active COVID-19. V usage is TRBV12-3 or TRBV12-4 and J usage is TRBJ2-7, with 8 bases that match TRBD1. The CDR3 here is CASSLRDRYEQYF. The CDR3 bases are TGTGCCAGCAGTTTAAGGGACAGGTACGAGCAGTACTTC.